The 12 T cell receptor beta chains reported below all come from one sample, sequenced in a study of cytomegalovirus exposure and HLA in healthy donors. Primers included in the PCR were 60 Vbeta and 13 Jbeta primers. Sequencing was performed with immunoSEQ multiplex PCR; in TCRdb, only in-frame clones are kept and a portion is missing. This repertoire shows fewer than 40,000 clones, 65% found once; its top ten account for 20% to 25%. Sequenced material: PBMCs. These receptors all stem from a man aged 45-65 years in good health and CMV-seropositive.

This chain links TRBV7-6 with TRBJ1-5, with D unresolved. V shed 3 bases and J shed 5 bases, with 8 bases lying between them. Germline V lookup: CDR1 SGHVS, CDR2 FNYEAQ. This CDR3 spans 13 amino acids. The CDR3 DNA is TGTGCCAGCAGCTTTTCGAGGGATCAGCCCCAGCATTTT. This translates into CASSFSRDQPQHF. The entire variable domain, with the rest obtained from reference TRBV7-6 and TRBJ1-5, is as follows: GAGVSQSPRYKVTKRGQDVALRCDPISGHVSLYWYRQALGQGPEFLTYFNYEAQQDKSGLPNDRFSAERPEGSISTLTIQRTEQRDSAMYRCASSFSRDQPQHFGDGTRLSIL.

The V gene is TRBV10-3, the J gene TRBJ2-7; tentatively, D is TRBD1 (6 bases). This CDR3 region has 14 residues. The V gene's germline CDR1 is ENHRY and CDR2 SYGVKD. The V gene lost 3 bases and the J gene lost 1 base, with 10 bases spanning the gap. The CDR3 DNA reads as TGTGCCATCAGTGAAGGGGGTTGGTCCTACGAGCAGTACTTC. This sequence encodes CAISEGGWSYEQYF.

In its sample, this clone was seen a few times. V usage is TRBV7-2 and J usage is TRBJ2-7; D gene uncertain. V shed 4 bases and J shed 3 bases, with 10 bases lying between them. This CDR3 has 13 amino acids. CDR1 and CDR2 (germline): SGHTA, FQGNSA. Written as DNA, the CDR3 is TGTGCCAGCAGCTCCAGACAACTCTACGAGCAGTACTTC. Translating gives CASSSRQLYEQYF. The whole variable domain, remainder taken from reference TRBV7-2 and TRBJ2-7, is GAGVSQSPSNKVTEKGKDVELRCDPISGHTALYWYRQSLGQGLEFLIYFQGNSAPDKSGLPSDRFSAERTGGSVSTLTIQRTQQEDSAVYLCASSSRQLYEQYFGPGTRLTVT.

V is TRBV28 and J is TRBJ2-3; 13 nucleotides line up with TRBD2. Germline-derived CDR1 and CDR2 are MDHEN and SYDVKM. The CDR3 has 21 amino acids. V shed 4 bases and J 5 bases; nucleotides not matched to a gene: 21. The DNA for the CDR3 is TGTGCCAGCAGTTCGACTTCATACGAACTAGCGGGGGGGCGCCACAAAGATACGCAGTATTTT. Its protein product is CASSSTSYELAGGRHKDTQYF.

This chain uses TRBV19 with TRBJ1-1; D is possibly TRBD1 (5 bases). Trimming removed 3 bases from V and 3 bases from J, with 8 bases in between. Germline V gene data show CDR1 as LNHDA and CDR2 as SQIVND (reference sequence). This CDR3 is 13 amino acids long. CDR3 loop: CASSIARDTEAFF. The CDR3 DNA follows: TGTGCCAGTAGTATCGCCAGGGACACTGAAGCTTTCTTT.

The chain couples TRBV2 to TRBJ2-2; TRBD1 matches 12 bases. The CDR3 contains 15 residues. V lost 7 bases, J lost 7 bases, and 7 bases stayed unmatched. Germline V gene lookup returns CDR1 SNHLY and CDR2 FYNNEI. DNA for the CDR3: TGTGCCAGCAACTTTGGGACAGGGGGCTTCGGGGAGCTGTTTTTT. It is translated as CASNFGTGGFGELFF.

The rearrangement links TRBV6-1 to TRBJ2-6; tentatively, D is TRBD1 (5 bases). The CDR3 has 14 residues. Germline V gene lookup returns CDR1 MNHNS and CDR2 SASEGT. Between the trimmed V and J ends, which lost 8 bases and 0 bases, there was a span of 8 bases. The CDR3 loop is CASLQVSGANVLTF. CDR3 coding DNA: TGTGCCAGCCTACAGGTCTCTGGGGCCAACGTCCTGACTTTC.

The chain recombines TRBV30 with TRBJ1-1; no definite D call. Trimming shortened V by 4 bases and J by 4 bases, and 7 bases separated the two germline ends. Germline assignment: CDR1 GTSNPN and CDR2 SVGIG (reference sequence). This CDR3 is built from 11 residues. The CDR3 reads CAWTFSTEAFF. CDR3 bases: TGTGCCTGGACTTTTAGCACTGAAGCTTTCTTT.

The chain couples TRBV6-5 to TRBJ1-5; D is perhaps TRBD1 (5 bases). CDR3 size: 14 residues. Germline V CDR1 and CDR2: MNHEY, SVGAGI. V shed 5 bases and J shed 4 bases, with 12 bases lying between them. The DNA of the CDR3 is TGTGCCAGCAGTCCCTCGGACACAAATCAGCCCCAGCATTTT. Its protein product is CASSPSDTNQPQHF.

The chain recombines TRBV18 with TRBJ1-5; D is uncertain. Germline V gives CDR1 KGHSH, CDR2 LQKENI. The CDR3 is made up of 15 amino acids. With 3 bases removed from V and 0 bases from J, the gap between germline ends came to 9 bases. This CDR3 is CASSPGPYSNQPQHF. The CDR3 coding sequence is TGTGCCAGCTCACCTGGGCCCTATAGCAATCAGCCCCAGCATTTT. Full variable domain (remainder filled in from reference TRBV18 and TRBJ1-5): NAGVMQNPRHLVRRRGQEARLRCSPMKGHSHVYWYRQLPEEGLKFMVYLQKENIIDESGMPKERFSAEFPKEGPSILRIQQVVRGDSAAYFCASSPGPYSNQPQHFGDGTRLSIL.

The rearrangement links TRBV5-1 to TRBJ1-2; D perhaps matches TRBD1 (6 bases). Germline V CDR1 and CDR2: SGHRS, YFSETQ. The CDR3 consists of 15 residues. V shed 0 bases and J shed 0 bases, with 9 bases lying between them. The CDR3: CASSLAGQPNYGYTF. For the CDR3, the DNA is TGCGCCAGCAGCTTGGCGGGACAACCTAACTATGGCTACACCTTC.

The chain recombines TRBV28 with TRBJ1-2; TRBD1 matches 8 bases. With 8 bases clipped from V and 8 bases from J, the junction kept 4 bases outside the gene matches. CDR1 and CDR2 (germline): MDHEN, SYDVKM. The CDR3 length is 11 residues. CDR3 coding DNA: TGTGCCAGCGGGGACAGGCGCGGCTACACCTTC. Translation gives CASGDRRGYTF.